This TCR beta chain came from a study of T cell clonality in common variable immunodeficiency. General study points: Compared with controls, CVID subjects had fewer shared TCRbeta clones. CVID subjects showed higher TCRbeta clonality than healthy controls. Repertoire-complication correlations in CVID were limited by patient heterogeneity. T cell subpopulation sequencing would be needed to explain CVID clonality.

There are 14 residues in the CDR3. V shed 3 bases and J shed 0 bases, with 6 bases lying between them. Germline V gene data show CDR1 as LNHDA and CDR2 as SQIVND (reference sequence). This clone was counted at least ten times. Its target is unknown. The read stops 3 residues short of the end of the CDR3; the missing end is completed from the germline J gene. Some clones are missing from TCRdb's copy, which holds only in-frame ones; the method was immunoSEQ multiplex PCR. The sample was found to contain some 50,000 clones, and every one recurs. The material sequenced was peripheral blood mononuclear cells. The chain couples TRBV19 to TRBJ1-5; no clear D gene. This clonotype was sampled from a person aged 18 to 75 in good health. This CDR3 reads CASSIRGSNQPQHF. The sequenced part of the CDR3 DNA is TGTGCCAGTAGTATTCGGGGTAGCAATCAGCCC.